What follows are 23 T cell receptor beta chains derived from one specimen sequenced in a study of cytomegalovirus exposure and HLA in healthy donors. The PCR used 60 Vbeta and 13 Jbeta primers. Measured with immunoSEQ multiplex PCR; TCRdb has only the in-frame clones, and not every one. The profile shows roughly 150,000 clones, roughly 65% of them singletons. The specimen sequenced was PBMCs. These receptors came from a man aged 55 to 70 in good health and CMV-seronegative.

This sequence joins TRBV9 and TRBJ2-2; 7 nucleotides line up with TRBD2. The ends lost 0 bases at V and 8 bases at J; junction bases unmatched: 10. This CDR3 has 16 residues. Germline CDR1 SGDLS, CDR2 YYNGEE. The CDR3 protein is CASSVAGGSWEGELFF. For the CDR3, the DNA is TGTGCCAGCAGCGTAGCGGGAGGCAGTTGGGAGGGGGAGCTGTTTTTT.

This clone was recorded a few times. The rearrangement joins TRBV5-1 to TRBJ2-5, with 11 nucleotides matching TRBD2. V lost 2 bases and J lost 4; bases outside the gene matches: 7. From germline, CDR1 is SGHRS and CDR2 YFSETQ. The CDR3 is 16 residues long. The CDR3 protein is CASSFQTSGRGETQYF. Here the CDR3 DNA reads TGCGCCAGCAGCTTTCAAACTAGCGGGAGAGGAGAGACCCAGTACTTC.

CDR3: CASKAGGYTGELFF. CDR3 DNA sequence: TGTGCCAGCAAGGCGGGAGGTTATACCGGGGAGCTGTTTTTT. V usage is TRBV28 and J usage is TRBJ2-2; TRBD2 matches at 8 bases. CDR1 and CDR2 (germline): MDHEN, SYDVKM. With V trimmed by 7 bases and J by 5 bases, 6 bases remained unmatched. There are 14 residues in the CDR3.

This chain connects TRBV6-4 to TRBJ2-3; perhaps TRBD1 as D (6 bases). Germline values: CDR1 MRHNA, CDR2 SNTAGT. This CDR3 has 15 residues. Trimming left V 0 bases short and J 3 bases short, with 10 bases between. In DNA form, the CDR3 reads TGTGCCAGCAGTGACTCGGGGCAGGGGACAGATACGCAGTATTTT. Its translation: CASSDSGQGTDTQYF.

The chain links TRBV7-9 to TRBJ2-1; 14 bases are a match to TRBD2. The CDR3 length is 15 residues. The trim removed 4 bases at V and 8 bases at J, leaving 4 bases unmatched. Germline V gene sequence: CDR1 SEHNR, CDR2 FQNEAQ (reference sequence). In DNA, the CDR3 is TGTGCCAGCAGCTCGACTAGCGGGAGGGACGATGAGCAGTTCTTC. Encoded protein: CASSSTSGRDDEQFF.

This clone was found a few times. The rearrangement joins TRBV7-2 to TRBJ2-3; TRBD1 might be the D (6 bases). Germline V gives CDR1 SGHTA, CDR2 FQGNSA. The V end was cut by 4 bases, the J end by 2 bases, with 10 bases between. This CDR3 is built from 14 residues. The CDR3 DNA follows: TGTGCCAGCAGCTCGGACAGACCCACAGATACGCAGTATTTT. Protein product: CASSSDRPTDTQYF.

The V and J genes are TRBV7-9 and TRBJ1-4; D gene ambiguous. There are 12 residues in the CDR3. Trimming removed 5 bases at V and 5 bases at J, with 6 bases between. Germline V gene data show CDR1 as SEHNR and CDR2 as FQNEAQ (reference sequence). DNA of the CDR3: TGTGCCAGCAGCCCCGGGAATGAAAAACTGTTTTTT. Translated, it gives CASSPGNEKLFF.

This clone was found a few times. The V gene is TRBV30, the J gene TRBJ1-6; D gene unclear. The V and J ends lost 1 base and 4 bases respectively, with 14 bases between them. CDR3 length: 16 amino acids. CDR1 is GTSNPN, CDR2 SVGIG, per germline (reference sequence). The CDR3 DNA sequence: TGTGCCTGGAGTGATGATGCGGCGGATTATAATTCACCCCTCCACTTT. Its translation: CAWSDDAADYNSPLHF.

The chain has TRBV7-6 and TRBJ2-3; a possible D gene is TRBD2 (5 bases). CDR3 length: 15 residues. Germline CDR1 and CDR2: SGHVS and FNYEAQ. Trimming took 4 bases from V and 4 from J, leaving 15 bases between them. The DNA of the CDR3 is TGTGCCAGCAGCTCCCCCGGGCGGGCTCCAGATACGCAGTATTTT. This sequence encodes CASSSPGRAPDTQYF. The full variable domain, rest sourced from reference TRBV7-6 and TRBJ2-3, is GAGVSQSPRYKVTKRGQDVALRCDPISGHVSLYWYRQALGQGPEFLTYFNYEAQQDKSGLPNDRFSAERPEGSISTLTIQRTEQRDSAMYRCASSSPGRAPDTQYFGPGTRLTVL.

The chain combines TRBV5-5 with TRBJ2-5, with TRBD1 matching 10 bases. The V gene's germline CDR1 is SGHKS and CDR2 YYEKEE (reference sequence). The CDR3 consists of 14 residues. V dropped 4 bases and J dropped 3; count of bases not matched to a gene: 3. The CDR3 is CASSLGTGEETQYF. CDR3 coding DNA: TGTGCCAGCAGCCTCGGGACAGGGGAAGAGACCCAGTACTTC.

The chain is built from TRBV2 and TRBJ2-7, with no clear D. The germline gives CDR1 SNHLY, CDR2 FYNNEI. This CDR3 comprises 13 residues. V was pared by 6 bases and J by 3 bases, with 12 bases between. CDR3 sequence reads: CASRESPFYEQYF. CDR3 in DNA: TGTGCCAGCAGGGAGAGTCCCTTCTACGAGCAGTACTTC. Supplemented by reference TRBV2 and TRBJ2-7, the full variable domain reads EPEVTQTPSHQVTQMGQEVILRCVPISNHLYFYWYRQILGQKVEFLVSFYNNEISEKSEIFDDQFSVERPDGSNFTLKIRSTKLEDSAMYFCASRESPFYEQYFGPGTRLTVT.

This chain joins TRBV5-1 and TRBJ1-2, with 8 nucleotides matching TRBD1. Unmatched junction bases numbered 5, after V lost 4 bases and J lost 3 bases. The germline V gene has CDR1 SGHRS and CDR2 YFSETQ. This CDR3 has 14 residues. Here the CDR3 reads CASSQGASDYGYTF. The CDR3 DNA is TGCGCCAGCAGCCAGGGGGCCTCTGACTATGGCTACACCTTC.

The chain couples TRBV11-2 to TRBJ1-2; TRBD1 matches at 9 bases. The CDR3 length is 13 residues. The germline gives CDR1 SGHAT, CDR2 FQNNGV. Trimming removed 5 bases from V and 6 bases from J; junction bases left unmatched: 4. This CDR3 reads CASSLDRGDGYTF. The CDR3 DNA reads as TGTGCCAGCAGCCTCGACAGGGGGGATGGCTACACCTTC.

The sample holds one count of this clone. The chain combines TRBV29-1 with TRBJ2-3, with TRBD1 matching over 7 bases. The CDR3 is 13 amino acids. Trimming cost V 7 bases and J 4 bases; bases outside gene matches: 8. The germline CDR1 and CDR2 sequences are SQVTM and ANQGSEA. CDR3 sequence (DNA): TGCAGCGCACTAGGGGGCGCGGCAGATACGCAGTATTTT. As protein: CSALGGAADTQYF.

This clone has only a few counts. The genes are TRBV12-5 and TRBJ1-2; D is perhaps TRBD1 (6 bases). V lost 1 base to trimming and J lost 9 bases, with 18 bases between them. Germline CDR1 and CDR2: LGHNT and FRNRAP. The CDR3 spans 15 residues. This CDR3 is CASGLGLQGIGSYTF. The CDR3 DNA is TGTGCTAGTGGTTTGGGGCTACAGGGTATAGGTAGCTACACCTTC. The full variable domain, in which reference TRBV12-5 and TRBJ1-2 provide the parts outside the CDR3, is DARVTQTPRHKVTEMGQEVTMRCQPILGHNTVFWYRQTMMQGLELLAYFRNRAPLDDSGMPKDRFSAEMPDATLATLKIQPSEPRDSAVYFCASGLGLQGIGSYTFGSGTRLTVV.

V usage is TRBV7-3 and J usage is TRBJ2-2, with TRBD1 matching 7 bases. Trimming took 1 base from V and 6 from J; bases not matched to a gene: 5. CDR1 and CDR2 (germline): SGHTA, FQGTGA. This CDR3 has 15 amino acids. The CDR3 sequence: CASSLKGGNAGELFF. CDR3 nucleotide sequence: TGTGCCAGCAGCTTAAAAGGGGGCAACGCCGGGGAGCTGTTTTTT.

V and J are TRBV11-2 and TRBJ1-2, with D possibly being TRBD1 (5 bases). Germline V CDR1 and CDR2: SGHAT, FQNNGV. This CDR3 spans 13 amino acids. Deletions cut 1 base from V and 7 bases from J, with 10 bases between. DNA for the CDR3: TGTGCCAGCAGCTTAGGTCAGGGAACTGGCTACACCTTC. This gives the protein CASSLGQGTGYTF.

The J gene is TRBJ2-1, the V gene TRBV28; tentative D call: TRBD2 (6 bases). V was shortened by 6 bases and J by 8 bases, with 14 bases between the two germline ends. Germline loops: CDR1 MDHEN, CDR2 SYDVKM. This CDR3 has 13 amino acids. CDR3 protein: CASRVGTGDEQFF. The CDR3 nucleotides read TGTGCCAGCAGGGTCGGGACTGGGGATGAGCAGTTCTTC.

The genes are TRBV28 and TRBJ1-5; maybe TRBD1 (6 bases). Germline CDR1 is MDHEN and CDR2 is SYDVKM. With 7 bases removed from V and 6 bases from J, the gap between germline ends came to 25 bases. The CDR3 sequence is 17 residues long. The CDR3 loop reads CASTQALRKQGAQPQHF. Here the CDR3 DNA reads TGTGCCAGCACCCAGGCACTCCGGAAACAGGGAGCTCAGCCCCAGCATTTT.

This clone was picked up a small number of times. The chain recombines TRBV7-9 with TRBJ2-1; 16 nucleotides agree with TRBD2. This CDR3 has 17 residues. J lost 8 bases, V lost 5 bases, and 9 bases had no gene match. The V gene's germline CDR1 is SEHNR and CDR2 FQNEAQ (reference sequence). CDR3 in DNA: TGTGCCAGCAGCCTCCCGGGGGGACTAGCGGGAGGGGATGAGCAGTTCTTC. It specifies CASSLPGGLAGGDEQFF.

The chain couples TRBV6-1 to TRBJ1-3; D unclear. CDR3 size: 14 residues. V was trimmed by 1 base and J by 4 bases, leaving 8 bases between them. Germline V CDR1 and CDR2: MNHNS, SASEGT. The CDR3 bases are TGTGCCAGCAGTGAAGGCAGAGGCGGAAACACCATATATTTT. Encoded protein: CASSEGRGGNTIYF.

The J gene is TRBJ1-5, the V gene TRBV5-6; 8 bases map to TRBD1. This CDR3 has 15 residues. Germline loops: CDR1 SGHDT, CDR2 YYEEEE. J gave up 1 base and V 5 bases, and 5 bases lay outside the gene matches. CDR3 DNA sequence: TGTGCCAGCAGTTCCAGGGGGCTGAGCAATCAGCCCCAGCATTTT. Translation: CASSSRGLSNQPQHF.

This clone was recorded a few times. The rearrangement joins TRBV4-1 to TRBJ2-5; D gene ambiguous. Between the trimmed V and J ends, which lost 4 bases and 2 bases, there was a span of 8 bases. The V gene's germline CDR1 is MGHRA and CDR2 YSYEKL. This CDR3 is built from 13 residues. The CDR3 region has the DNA TGCGCCAGCAGCCCCCCCGGGCAAGAGACCCAGTACTTC. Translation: CASSPPGQETQYF.